This T cell receptor beta chain appears in the sequencing data of a study of cytomegalovirus exposure and HLA in healthy donors. Turning to this clone: No antigen is known for it.

Sampled while nominally healthy, donors likely had unrecorded immune exposures. PCR involved 60 Vbeta and 13 Jbeta primers. The table came from immunoSEQ multiplex PCR; TCRdb's copy has only in-frame clones and leaves some out. The sample records nearly 110,000 clones, 71% being singletons. The junction had 6 bases not matched to a gene; V was cut back by 5 bases and J by 2 bases. Germline V gene sequence: CDR1 MNHEY, CDR2 SMNVEV (reference sequence). This CDR3 contains 15 residues. Study-level findings and limits: Relative to equally common others, HLA-associated TCR beta chains showed greater clonal expansion in a later analysis. Based on reports, TCR beta sequences accurately predicted HLA-A and HLA-B alleles for most subjects. Testing in vitro showed a few CMV-associated chains specific for CMV antigens.

This chain uses TRBV27 with TRBJ1-2; 9 positions match TRBD1. Sequenced sample: PBMCs. The receptor was derived from a female donor in good health and CMV-seronegative. CDR3 region: CASSTGGQGNYGYTF. In DNA form, the CDR3 reads TGTGCCAGCAGTACCGGTGGACAGGGGAACTATGGCTACACCTTC.